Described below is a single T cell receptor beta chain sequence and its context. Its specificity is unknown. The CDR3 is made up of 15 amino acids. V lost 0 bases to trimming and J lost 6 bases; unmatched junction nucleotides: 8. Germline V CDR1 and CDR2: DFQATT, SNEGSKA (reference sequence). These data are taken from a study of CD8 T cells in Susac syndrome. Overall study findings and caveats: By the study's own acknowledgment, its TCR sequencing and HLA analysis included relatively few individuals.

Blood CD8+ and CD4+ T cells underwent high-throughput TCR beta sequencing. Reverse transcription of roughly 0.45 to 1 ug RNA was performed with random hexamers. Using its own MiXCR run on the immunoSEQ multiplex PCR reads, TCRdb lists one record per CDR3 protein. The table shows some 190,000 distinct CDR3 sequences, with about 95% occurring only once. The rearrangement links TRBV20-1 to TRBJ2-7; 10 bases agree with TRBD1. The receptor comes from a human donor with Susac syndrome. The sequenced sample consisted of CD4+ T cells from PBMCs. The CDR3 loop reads CSARDGTGEGSEQYF. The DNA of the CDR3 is TGCAGTGCTAGAGATGGGACAGGGGAGGGGAGCGAGCAGTACTTC.